The rows below give T cell receptor beta chains drawn from one sample of a study of cytomegalovirus exposure and HLA in healthy donors. Sequenced by immunoSEQ multiplex PCR; TCRdb stores in-frame clones only, minus some. The sample consists of some 120,000 clones, about 66% of them appearing once. The sample consisted of PBMCs. These receptors all stem from a man aged 25 to 40 in good health and CMV-seropositive. Each CDR3 is given with its conserved first and last residue. A D gene is named only where the DNA matches it firmly. Size is omitted from some rows. Given values are once, few, many or a class for expanded clones.

clone_size	j_call	v_call	d_call	cdr3_aa	cdr3_nt
few	TRBJ2-7	TRBV18	-	CASSPAGTGEYEQYF	TGTGCCAGCTCCCCAGCGGGGACAGGTGAATACGAGCAGTACTTC
once	TRBJ2-7	TRBV5-1	-	CASSPTTGFGEQYF	TGCGCCAGCAGCCCCACGACTGGTTTCGGCGAGCAGTACTTC
-	TRBJ2-1	TRBV9	TRBD1	CASSATGSSYNEQFF	TGTGCCAGCAGCGCGACAGGGAGCTCCTACAATGAGCAGTTCTTC
once	TRBJ2-1	TRBV7-9	TRBD2	CASSLGGRGIEQFF	TGTGCCAGCAGCTTAGGCGGGAGGGGGATTGAGCAGTTCTTC
few	TRBJ1-1	TRBV29-1	-	CSVAMNTEAFF	TGCAGCGTTGCTATGAACACTGAAGCTTTCTTT
-	TRBJ2-3	TRBV5-6	-	CASSLITAEAADTQYF	TGTGCCAGCAGCTTGATTACAGCAGAAGCGGCAGATACGCAGTATTTT
-	TRBJ1-5	TRBV27	-	CASSPNRGGNQPQHF	TGTGCCAGCAGTCCTAATAGGGGTGGCAATCAGCCCCAGCATTTT
few	TRBJ2-7	TRBV13	-	CASSFLAAPAAQYF	TGTGCCAGCAGCTTTTTAGCGGCCCCGGCGGCGCAGTACTTC
few	TRBJ1-2	TRBV7-2	-	CASSLDTRYGYTF	TGTGCCAGCAGCTTAGATACGAGGTATGGCTACACCTTC
once	TRBJ1-2	TRBV28	-	CASFGHRGYGYTF	TGTGCCAGCTTTGGGCACCGTGGGTATGGCTACACCTTC
-	TRBJ2-3	TRBV5-1	TRBD2	CASSLAQRFGLAGGPINTDTQYF	TGCGCCAGCAGCTTGGCGCAGCGCTTTGGACTAGCGGGAGGGCCGATTAACACAGATACGCAGTATTTT
-	TRBJ2-3	TRBV6-1	TRBD1	CASQVTGWRTDTQYF	TGTGCCAGCCAGGTGACAGGGTGGAGAACAGATACGCAGTATTTT
medium-sized	TRBJ2-1	TRBV27	-	CASSFVGGSSYNEQFF	TGTGCCAGCAGTTTTGTTGGCGGTAGCTCCTACAATGAGCAGTTCTTC
-	TRBJ1-2	TRBV18	-	CASSPLTGANYGYTF	TGTGCCAGCTCACCACTCACGGGAGCTAACTATGGCTACACCTTC
-	TRBJ2-7	TRBV4-2	TRBD2	CASSQGSLAGGADEQYF	TGTGCCAGCAGCCAAGGTAGCCTGGCGGGAGGGGCTGACGAGCAGTACTTC
-	TRBJ1-1	TRBV6-9	-	CASTPSGPGRSTKAFF	TGTGCCAGCACCCCCAGTGGGCCAGGGCGGTCAACTAAAGCTTTCTTT
-	TRBJ1-1	TRBV11-1	-	CASGLGRGGTEAFF	TGTGCCAGCGGGCTGGGAAGAGGAGGCACTGAAGCTTTCTTT
few	TRBJ2-7	TRBV11-2	-	CASSSSSYEQYF	TGTGCCAGCAGCTCGAGCTCCTACGAGCAGTACTTC
-	TRBJ2-1	TRBV11-3	TRBD1	CASSRQGDEQFF	TGTGCCAGCAGCCGACAGGGGGATGAGCAGTTCTTC
few	TRBJ2-3	TRBV28	-	CASSPPLTGTFTDTQYF	TGTGCCAGCAGCCCCCCTCTAACAGGGACCTTCACAGATACGCAGTATTTT
-	TRBJ2-3	TRBV7-9	-	CASSLAGRGWADTQYF	TGTGCCAGCAGCTTAGCAGGCCGGGGGTGGGCAGATACGCAGTATTTT
-	TRBJ2-7	TRBV19	TRBD2	CASSIEGTSGPYEQYF	TGTGCCAGTAGTATAGAAGGGACTAGCGGGCCCTACGAGCAGTACTTC
-	TRBJ2-7	TRBV7-9	TRBD2	CASSLSLAGARSEQYF	TGTGCCAGCAGCTTAAGTCTAGCGGGAGCCCGAAGCGAGCAGTACTTC